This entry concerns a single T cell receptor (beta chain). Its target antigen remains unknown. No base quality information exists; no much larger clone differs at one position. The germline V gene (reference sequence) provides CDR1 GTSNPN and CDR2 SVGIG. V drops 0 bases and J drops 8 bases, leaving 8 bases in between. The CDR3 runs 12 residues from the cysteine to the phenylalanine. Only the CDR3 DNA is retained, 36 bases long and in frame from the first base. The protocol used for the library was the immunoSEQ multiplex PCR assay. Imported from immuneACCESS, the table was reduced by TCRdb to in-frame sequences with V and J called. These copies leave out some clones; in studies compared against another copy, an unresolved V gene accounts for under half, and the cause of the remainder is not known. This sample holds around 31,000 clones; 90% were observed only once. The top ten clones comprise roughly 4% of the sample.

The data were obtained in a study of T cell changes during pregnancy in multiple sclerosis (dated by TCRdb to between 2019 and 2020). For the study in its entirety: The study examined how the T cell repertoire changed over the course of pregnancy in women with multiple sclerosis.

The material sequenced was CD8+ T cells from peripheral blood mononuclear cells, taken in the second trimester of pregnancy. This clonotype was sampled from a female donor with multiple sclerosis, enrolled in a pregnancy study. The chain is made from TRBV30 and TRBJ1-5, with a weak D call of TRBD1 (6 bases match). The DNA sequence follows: TGTGCCTGGAGTGTAAGGGGGAAGCCCCAGCATTTT. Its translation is CAWSVRGKPQHF.